Below, 22 T cell receptor beta chains from the same sample are listed, as sequenced in a study of beta chain features in type 1 diabetes (dated by TCRdb to about 2018). Receptor libraries were prepared by the immunoSEQ multiplex PCR assay. The entire amount of isolated RNA was reverse transcribed using the High Capacity cDNA Reverse Transcription Kit, so the sequenced TCRB transcripts were expressed ones. In TCRdb, the immuneACCESS table is reduced to in-frame sequences with V and J assigned. These tables do not hold every clone; where another copy was compared, an unresolved V gene accounts for under half, and the others remain unexplained. The sample table contains 200,000 to 250,000 clones; only one count was recorded for around 68% of them. The ten largest clones capture around 0.05% of the sample. Sequencing used naive CD4+ T cells from blood. The cell subset or site label for this specimen denotes: true naive CD4+ T cells. These receptors were taken from a man aged 25 to 45 in good health.

The rearrangement joins TRBV6-1 to TRBJ2-5; a possible D gene is TRBD1 (6 bases). Germline values: CDR1 MNHNS, CDR2 SASEGT. This CDR3 has 13 residues. V lost 6 bases to trimming and J lost 5 bases, with 13 bases between them. For the CDR3, the DNA is TGTGCCAGCAGACCTAGGGGGTGGGAGACCCAGTACTTC. Protein product: CASRPRGWETQYF.

The chain employs TRBV29-1 and TRBJ2-4, with TRBD1 matching over 11 bases. The V gene's germline CDR1 is SQVTM and CDR2 ANQGSEA. Trimming cost V 4 bases and J 7 bases; bases outside gene matches: 3. This CDR3 comprises 13 residues. CDR3 residues: CSVGTGGANIQYF. The CDR3 DNA reads TGCAGCGTTGGGACAGGGGGCGCGAACATTCAGTACTTC. Variable domain in full (rest from reference TRBV29-1 and TRBJ2-4): SAVISQKPSRDICQRGTSLTIQCQVDSQVTMMFWYRQQPGQSLTLIATANQGSEATYESGFVIDKFPISRPNLTFSTLTVSNMSPEDSSIYLCSVGTGGANIQYFGAGTRLSVL.

This chain uses TRBV9 with TRBJ1-4; 7 positions match TRBD1. The CDR3 has 14 residues. V gave up 4 bases and J gave up 7 bases; unmatched junction bases: 7. The germline CDR1 and CDR2 sequences are SGDLS and YYNGEE. CDR3 DNA sequence: TGTGCCAGCAGCACCGACAGGGCTTCTGAAAAACTGTTTTTT. Encoded protein: CASSTDRASEKLFF.

Regarding this clone: This CDR3 is also generated by other DNA sequences in the sample. The J gene is TRBJ2-5, the V gene TRBV20-1; D is uncertain. Germline assignment: CDR1 DFQATT and CDR2 SNEGSKA (reference sequence). This CDR3 is built from 10 residues. Between the trimmed V and J ends, which lost 5 bases and 3 bases, there was a span of 4 bases. The CDR3 reads CSALKETQYF. The DNA for the CDR3 is TGCAGTGCTCTAAAAGAGACCCAGTACTTC.

V gene TRBV20-1 combines with J gene TRBJ2-3; tentatively, D is TRBD1 (5 bases). V dropped 4 bases and J dropped 6 bases, with 8 bases sitting between them. The germline V gene encodes CDR1 DFQATT and CDR2 SNEGSKA (reference sequence). This CDR3 region has 11 residues. The CDR3 region has the DNA TGCAGTGCTACAGGGTTGGATACGCAGTATTTT. Translated, it gives CSATGLDTQYF.

With regard to this clone: Other DNA sequences within the sample encode an identical CDR3. The chain is built from TRBV25-1 and TRBJ2-7; the D gene is possibly TRBD1 (6 bases). Germline CDR1 reads MGHDK; CDR2 reads SYGVNS. The CDR3 contains 14 residues. Trimming stripped 5 bases from V and 2 bases from J, with 13 bases between. The CDR3 DNA sequence: TGTGCCAGCAGTCTGGCAGGGGTAACCTACGAGCAGTACTTC. Translation: CASSLAGVTYEQYF.

The V and J genes are TRBV5-4 and TRBJ1-2; 7 nucleotides agree with TRBD1. This CDR3 has 15 amino acids. With V trimmed by 3 bases and J by 8 bases, 13 bases remained unmatched. Germline-derived CDR1 and CDR2 are SGHNT and YYREEE (reference sequence). This CDR3 is CASSWDRTGFKGYTF. The CDR3 DNA sequence: TGTGCCAGCAGCTGGGACCGGACAGGATTTAAGGGCTACACCTTC.

J is TRBJ2-1 and V is TRBV7-2; no clear D gene. CDR3 size: 16 residues. The V gene's germline CDR1 is SGHTA and CDR2 FQGNSA. V lost 5 bases, J lost 2 bases, and 16 bases lay in between. The CDR3 DNA sequence: TGTGCCAGCAGCCTTATGGGCGGTTTGGCCTACAATGAGCAGTTCTTC. Protein: CASSLMGGLAYNEQFF.

V gene TRBV5-6 combines with J gene TRBJ2-3; D is perhaps TRBD2 (6 bases). V dropped 5 bases and J dropped 7 bases, with 17 bases sitting between them. Germline V gives CDR1 SGHDT, CDR2 YYEEEE. CDR3 size: 14 residues. CDR3 in amino acids: CASSLGGLPNTQYF. CDR3 nucleotides: TGTGCCAGCAGTCTAGGTGGACTACCCAATACGCAGTATTTT.

The chain combines TRBV9 with TRBJ2-1; 13 bases map to TRBD2. This CDR3 is built from 16 residues. The V segment lost 0 bases and the J segment 4 bases; nucleotides outside the gene matches: 1. CDR1 and CDR2 from the germline V gene are SGDLS and YYNGEE. CDR3 residues: CASSVATSGGYNEQFF. In DNA, the CDR3 is TGTGCCAGCAGCGTAGCGACTAGCGGGGGGTACAATGAGCAGTTCTTC.

The rearrangement uses TRBV29-1 and TRBJ2-4, with a tentative D call TRBD2 (6 bases). The CDR3 contains 13 residues. Germline assignment: CDR1 SQVTM and CDR2 ANQGSEA. Trimming removed 4 bases at V and 7 bases at J, with 14 bases between. CDR3 sequence reads: CSVVLAGTNIQYF. Written as DNA, the CDR3 is TGCAGCGTTGTGCTCGCGGGGACTAACATTCAGTACTTC.

A few counts support this clone. The J gene is TRBJ2-5, the V gene TRBV5-1; the match to TRBD2 covers 10 bases. This CDR3 has 16 amino acids. V trimming: 4 bases; J trimming: 2 bases; junction bases outside the gene matches: 8. Germline assignment: CDR1 SGHRS and CDR2 YFSETQ. The CDR3, as DNA: TGCGCCAGCAGCATCGCTAGCGGGGGCAATCAAGAGACCCAGTACTTC. Its translation: CASSIASGGNQETQYF.

The chain employs TRBV11-2 and TRBJ2-7, with 8 bases aligning to TRBD1. Germline V lookup: CDR1 SGHAT, CDR2 FQNNGV. This CDR3 contains 15 residues. With 0 bases clipped from V and 2 bases from J, the junction kept 3 bases outside the gene matches. In nucleotides, the CDR3 is TGTGCCAGCAGCTTAGATGGGACAGGTCCCTACGAGCAGTACTTC. Residues: CASSLDGTGPYEQYF.

V is TRBV30 and J is TRBJ2-6; a weak D match, TRBD1 (5 bases). This CDR3 is 16 amino acids long. Trimming cost V 0 bases and J 2 bases, with 11 bases left between them. Looked up from germline, CDR1 is GTSNPN and CDR2 is SVGIG (reference sequence). DNA for the CDR3: TGTGCCTGGAGTGTCTCAGGGAATGCTGGGGCCAACGTCCTGACTTTC. It codes for CAWSVSGNAGANVLTF.

The chain uses TRBV5-1 and TRBJ2-7, with 10 bases matching TRBD2. The germline gives CDR1 SGHRS, CDR2 YFSETQ. Losses at the gene ends were 4 bases for V and 7 bases for J; bases not matched to a gene: 17. The CDR3 consists of 17 residues. CDR3 loop: CASSPRGLAVPAGEQYF. The CDR3 nucleotides read TGCGCCAGCAGCCCTCGAGGACTAGCGGTTCCCGCGGGGGAGCAGTACTTC.

The chain recombines TRBV30 with TRBJ1-1, with D uncertain. The germline V gene encodes CDR1 GTSNPN and CDR2 SVGIG (reference sequence). Trimming stripped 3 bases from V and 6 bases from J, with 14 bases between. The CDR3 runs 13 residues. The CDR3 region is CAWRNRRVAEAFF. The CDR3 DNA reads TGTGCCTGGAGAAACCGCCGGGTTGCTGAAGCTTTCTTT.

The V call is TRBV28, the J call TRBJ2-3; D perhaps matches TRBD1 (5 bases). The germline V and J ends were trimmed by 5 bases and 0 bases, with 12 bases remaining between them. CDR3 length: 15 amino acids. Looked up from germline, CDR1 is MDHEN and CDR2 is SYDVKM. As DNA, the CDR3 is TGTGCCAGCAGTCTCGGACAACCTAGCACAGATACGCAGTATTTT. It codes for CASSLGQPSTDTQYF.

The genes are TRBV7-9 and TRBJ2-1, with 12 bases lining up with TRBD1. The CDR3 has 14 residues. The V gene's germline CDR1 is SEHNR and CDR2 FQNEAQ (reference sequence). The trim removed 5 bases at V and 6 bases at J, leaving 2 bases unmatched. CDR3 sequence: CASSGDRGPNEQFF. CDR3 nucleotide sequence: TGTGCCAGCAGCGGGGACAGGGGGCCCAATGAGCAGTTCTTC.

This sequence joins TRBV2 and TRBJ2-3, with D unresolved. This CDR3 comprises 12 residues. V was pared by 0 bases and J by 5 bases, with 3 bases between. Germline assignment: CDR1 SNHLY and CDR2 FYNNEI. This chain's CDR3 is CASSEARDTQYF. CDR3 DNA: TGTGCCAGCAGTGAAGCCAGAGATACGCAGTATTTT.

This chain uses TRBV7-2 with TRBJ2-3; no clear D gene. V shed 1 base and J shed 0 bases, with 8 bases lying between them. The CDR3 is made up of 15 amino acids. The germline CDR1 and CDR2 sequences are SGHTA and FQGNSA. CDR3 nucleotides: TGTGCCAGCAGCTTAGAAGGCAGAAGCACAGATACGCAGTATTTT. It codes for CASSLEGRSTDTQYF.

The chain has TRBV11-1 and TRBJ2-1; 7 positions match TRBD1. V shed 3 bases and J 6 bases; nucleotides not matched to a gene: 5. Per germline, CDR1 SGHAT and CDR2 FQDESV (reference sequence). This CDR3 region has 14 residues. The chain's CDR3 is CASSLGTDLNEQFF. CDR3 bases: TGTGCCAGCAGCTTGGGGACAGACCTCAATGAGCAGTTCTTC.

V gene TRBV30 combines with J gene TRBJ2-7; D is uncertain. Germline V gene lookup returns CDR1 GTSNPN and CDR2 SVGIG (reference sequence). The V gene lost 0 bases and the J gene lost 0 bases, with 12 bases spanning the gap. The CDR3 contains 15 residues. DNA of the CDR3: TGTGCCTGGAGTGTACCGCAGATAAGCTCCTACGAGCAGTACTTC. It codes for CAWSVPQISSYEQYF.